The 19 T cell receptor beta chains below were found in one sample sequenced in a study of T cells in Graves' hyperthyroidism and ophthalmopathy. RNA transcripts provided the source from which TCR beta CDR3 regions were amplified. Primed by the HTBI set, a first-round RT-PCR was run on the TCR CDR3. TCRdb used MiXCR to reprocess the multiplex PCR reads, holding one entry per CDR3 protein. This table holds approximately 410,000 distinct CDR3 sequences, about 13% found once. The sample taken for sequencing was blood. These receptors originate from a woman in her late teens or twenties with Graves' hyperthyroidism.

This clonotype was detected many times. The chain carries TRBV7-6 and TRBJ2-2; no reliable D call. The V end was cut by 0 bases, the J end by 6 bases, with 5 bases between. The CDR3 is 13 amino acids. Germline V gene data show CDR1 as SGHVS and CDR2 as FNYEAQ. The CDR3 DNA follows: TGTGCCAGCAGCTTAGCAACGGCCGGGGAGCTGTTTTTT. It encodes CASSLATAGELFF.

This clonotype was seen ten or more times. This rearrangement joins TRBV7-9 to TRBJ2-4; TRBD1 aligns across 10 bases. This CDR3 spans 14 amino acids. Losses at the gene ends were 8 bases for V and 5 bases for J; bases not matched to a gene: 6. Germline lookup yields CDR1 SEHNR and CDR2 FQNEAQ (reference sequence). CDR3 protein: CASQRGTGENIQYF. In DNA form, the CDR3 reads TGTGCCAGCCAGAGAGGGACAGGGGAAAACATTCAGTACTTC.

The V and J genes are TRBV3-1 and TRBJ2-7; a possible D gene is TRBD1 (5 bases). Germline CDR1 is LGHDT and CDR2 is YNNKEL (reference sequence). There are 17 residues in the CDR3. V was shortened by 3 bases and J by 4 bases, with 22 bases between the two germline ends. CDR3 residues: CASSQEDGPRVPYEQYF. CDR3 bases: TGTGCCAGCAGCCAGGAAGATGGCCCCAGGGTCCCTTACGAGCAGTACTTC.

The rearrangement uses TRBV12-3 or TRBV12-4 and TRBJ1-2; no reliable D call. The V end lost 6 bases, the J end lost 4 bases, and 18 bases lay between the germline ends. The CDR3 has 15 residues. CDR3 amino acids: CASSDLPDTLYGYTF. CDR3 nucleotides: TGTGCCAGCAGCGATCTGCCAGACACACTCTATGGCTACACCTTC.

This clonotype was observed a few times. The rearrangement uses TRBV12-3 or TRBV12-4 and TRBJ2-2, with 9 bases identical to TRBD2. V shed 6 bases, J shed 4 bases, and the junction held 6 bases outside the gene matches. CDR3 length equals 15 residues. The CDR3 is CASSSSGMSTGELFF. The CDR3, as DNA: TGTGCCAGCAGCTCTAGCGGGATGAGCACCGGGGAGCTGTTTTTT.

This rearrangement joins TRBV14 to TRBJ2-1, with D possibly matching TRBD1 (5 bases). CDR3 length: 18 amino acids. Germline V gene data show CDR1 as SGHDN and CDR2 as FVKESK. Trimming took off 0 bases at V and 5 bases at J, with 20 bases between the two ends. DNA of the CDR3: TGTGCCAGCAGCCAAGATAGGGGTGACATCTTCTTTCACAATGAGCAGTTCTTC. Amino acids: CASSQDRGDIFFHNEQFF.

This clonotype has a handful of counts. CDR3 in DNA: TGTGCCATCAGTGACCCCTCCCAGGTACCGGGACACACCAAAAACATTCAGTACTTC. It yields the protein CAISDPSQVPGHTKNIQYF. This chain links TRBV10-3 with TRBJ2-4, with D tentatively TRBD1 (6 bases). This CDR3 spans 19 amino acids. Germline loops: CDR1 ENHRY, CDR2 SYGVKD. Deletions cut 3 bases from V and 2 bases from J, with 23 bases between.

In its sample, this clonotype was seen many times. The chain employs TRBV28 and TRBJ1-2; D call uncertain. This CDR3 comprises 15 residues. Trimming cost V 2 bases and J 8 bases, with 18 bases left between them. Germline V CDR1 and CDR2: MDHEN, SYDVKM. The CDR3 is CASSLMRQDLSGYTF. In nucleotides, the CDR3 is TGTGCCAGCAGTTTAATGCGCCAGGATCTATCAGGCTACACCTTC.

V is TRBV5-4 and J is TRBJ2-4; D not resolved. The CDR3 is made up of 12 amino acids. Germline CDR1 and CDR2: SGHNT and YYREEE (reference sequence). V shed 0 bases and J shed 8 bases, with 6 bases lying between them. The CDR3 sequence: CASSLEGYIQYF. The CDR3 nucleotides are TGTGCCAGCAGCTTGGAGGGATACATTCAGTACTTC.

In its sample, this clonotype was seen many times. V and J are TRBV10-3 and TRBJ2-7; D is unresolved. V was shortened by 3 bases and J by 4 bases, with 16 bases between the two germline ends. This CDR3 is 15 amino acids long. From germline, CDR1 is ENHRY and CDR2 SYGVKD. The CDR3 nucleotides read TGTGCCATCAGTGACTCGACTGCAGACCCGTACGAGCAGTACTTC. Its protein product is CAISDSTADPYEQYF.

The chain recombines TRBV19 with TRBJ1-1; D is unclear. The CDR3 spans 15 residues. Germline V gene data show CDR1 as LNHDA and CDR2 as SQIVND (reference sequence). Trimming left V 4 bases short and J 0 bases short, with 12 bases between. The CDR3 DNA sequence: TGTGCCAGTAGTAGGGGATTCATCTTGAACACTGAAGCTTTCTTT. Translated: CASSRGFILNTEAFF.

This chain links TRBV28 with TRBJ2-1; 12 bases are shared with TRBD2. There are 17 residues in the CDR3. Per the germline V gene, CDR1 is MDHEN and CDR2 is SYDVKM. V dropped 2 bases and J dropped 0; count of bases not matched to a gene: 2. CDR3 amino acids: CASSLMTSGSSYNEQFF. CDR3 nucleotides: TGTGCCAGCAGTTTAATGACTAGCGGGAGCTCCTACAATGAGCAGTTCTTC.

Concerning this clonotype itself: It may be a read error: a sequence one base away is much more abundant. The conserved phenylalanine or tryptophan normally closing the CDR3 is absent here, so this likely arose from a read error. The J gene is TRBJ1-3, the V gene TRBV4-1; D is unresolved. V was cut by 1 base and J by 1 base, with 5 bases left in between. The CDR3 length is 14 residues. Per germline, CDR1 MGHRA and CDR2 YSYEKL. CDR3 nucleotides: TGCGCCAGCAGCCAAGTTGGGTCTGGAAACACCATATATTTA. Translated, it gives CASSQVGSGNTIYL.

This clonotype was detected only a few times. The chain joins TRBV7-9 to TRBJ1-2; 9 nucleotides line up with TRBD1. V was clipped by 5 bases and J by 0 bases; unmatched bases: 7. CDR1 SEHNR and CDR2 FQNEAQ come from the germline V gene (reference sequence). The length of the CDR3 is 16 residues. Here the CDR3 DNA reads TGTGCCAGCAGCAAGGACAGGGGAAGGACTAACTATGGCTACACCTTC. Amino acids: CASSKDRGRTNYGYTF.

The chain joins TRBV11-2 to TRBJ1-5, with D tentatively TRBD1 (5 bases). The ends were cut back, 2 bases at V and 2 bases at J, with 16 bases in the middle. Germline CDR1 is SGHAT and CDR2 is FQNNGV. The CDR3 extends over 17 amino acids. DNA of the CDR3: TGTGCCAGCAGCTTAAGCGCGGGGGAATGGGGCAATCAGCCCCAGCATTTT. Its protein product is CASSLSAGEWGNQPQHF.

The chain combines TRBV20-1 with TRBJ2-4; 8 bases are shared with TRBD1. Germline lookup yields CDR1 DFQATT and CDR2 SNEGSKA (reference sequence). This CDR3 is built from 17 residues. J was trimmed by 6 bases and V by 3 bases; bases with no gene match: 16. DNA for the CDR3: TGCAGTGCTAGCGGCTTAGGCAGGGGGCTCGTGAGAAACATTCAGTACTTC. This codes for CSASGLGRGLVRNIQYF.

This clonotype was detected many times. The chain carries TRBV29-1 and TRBJ2-1; D uncertain. Germline V CDR1 and CDR2: SQVTM, ANQGSEA. The CDR3 contains 11 residues. V was shortened by 7 bases and J by 4 bases, with 8 bases between the two germline ends. The CDR3 is CSGELYNEQFF. The CDR3 DNA is TGCAGCGGGGAACTTTACAATGAGCAGTTCTTC.

This chain connects TRBV20-1 to TRBJ1-3; D is uncertain. The CDR3 spans 14 residues. Trimming removed 0 bases at V and 0 bases at J, with 6 bases between. Germline loops: CDR1 DFQATT, CDR2 SNEGSKA (reference sequence). The CDR3 coding sequence is TGCAGTGCTAGAGACGTGCACTCTGGAAACACCATATATTTT. Residues: CSARDVHSGNTIYF.

The V call is TRBV27, the J call TRBJ2-7; D might be TRBD1 (6 bases). Germline V gives CDR1 MNHEY, CDR2 SMNVEV (reference sequence). The CDR3 has 14 residues. V was trimmed by 2 bases and J by 5 bases, leaving 13 bases between them. CDR3 coding DNA: TGTGCCAGCAGTTTAGGACAGCCCCTCCACGAGCAGTACTTC. Protein sequence: CASSLGQPLHEQYF.